Sequencing of this T cell receptor (beta chain) was carried out in a study of blood T cell repertoires in COVID-19 (TCRdb year 2020). Turning to the overall study: Samples covering the acute and convalescent phases of COVID-19 were provided by collaborators in the United States, Italy and Spain. The prospective study material was composed of cDNA or gDNA derived from T cells, B-cell-depleted T cells, or PBMCs. Deeply sampled blood TCRbeta repertoires from subjects exposed to, actively infected with, or recovered from COVID-19 were included in the dataset. The repertoires were released in a freely available public database intended as a resource for research on the immune response to SARS-CoV-2. The samples were drawn from the first 160 participants of the ongoing ImmuneRACE study and from 1,254 subjects provided by 6 global collaborators. Where HLA class I and class II types were available, the types were taken from metadata supplied by the sample provider, not from assay-based typing. Sample metadata almost always included a de-identified subject ID, COVID-19 status, age in years and sex.

The immunoSEQ Assay, a bias-controlled multiplex PCR, was used to amplify TCRbeta CDR3 regions from genomic DNA. Under the source paper's analysis protocol: Within the assay, amplification of reference gene primers was used to estimate how many nucleated cells each sample contained. Sequence reads were collapsed and filtered to measure the absolute abundance of every unique TCRbeta CDR3 rearrangement. For each sample, productive Simpson clonality was calculated by taking the square root of Simpson's diversity index across productive rearrangements. Imported from immuneACCESS, the table was reduced by TCRdb to in-frame sequences with V and J called. These copies leave out some clones; in studies compared against another copy, an unresolved V gene accounts for under half, and the cause of the remainder is not known. V and J calls and clone size are copied from that table; D and trimming were computed from the DNA. The sample profile shows about 200,000 clones; 92% of them were found once. Of the sample, around 0.84% falls within the top ten clones.

One collaborating source in Seattle enrolled patients during active infection and followed them longitudinally through the course of disease. Each collaborating institution followed its own protocols to collect whole blood in K2EDTA tubes. For TCRbeta analysis, collaborators shipped samples in one of three forms: frozen whole blood, isolated PBMCs, or DNA extracted from either of those sample types. General conclusions and limits of the study: How much clinical and demographic metadata was included differed by source and by participant, and the metadata was provided uncurated.

Relative to germline, V is 6 bases shorter and J is 0 bases shorter, with 10 bases between their ends. The germline V gene (reference sequence) gives CDR1 as SGHNT and CDR2 as YYREEE. CDR3 length: 14 amino acids, cysteine to phenylalanine. Left in the record is the CDR3 DNA by itself, 42 bases read in frame from the first base. Worth noting for this clone: Its antigen is currently not known. No base quality values were provided; no much bigger clone lies one nucleotide off.

The source of this sequence is a man aged 55 to 70 with COVID-19, enrolled during active disease. In this chain, TRBV5-4 is recombined with TRBJ2-1; the D gene lacks a confident call. Sequencing was carried out using peripheral blood. Read as DNA, the sequence is TGTGCCAGCACCCCACCTAGCTCCTACAATGAGCAGTTCTTC. Protein translation: CASTPPSSYNEQFF.